The 25 T cell receptor beta chains in this list originate from one sample, sequenced in a study of T-cell reconstitution after alpha-beta-depleted transplantation in children. Library preparation (for TCRbeta) was performed with unique molecular identifiers. MiXCR, applied by TCRdb to the PCR reads, yields one record per CDR3 protein. The table has about 230,000 distinct CDR3 sequences, around 12% seen once; the top ten hold around 2.8%. The sample consisted of PBMCs from the stem cell graft donor, taken from the stem cell graft. The receptors originated from a human donor who donated a stem cell graft to a child with acute lymphoblastic leukemia.

This clonotype has more than one count but fewer than ten. The rearrangement uses TRBV9 and TRBJ2-4; 9 bases are a match to TRBD2. Germline-derived CDR1 and CDR2 are SGDLS and YYNGEE. CDR3 length: 17 amino acids. The junction had 7 bases not matched to a gene; V was cut back by 3 bases and J by 0 bases. The CDR3 nucleotides are TGTGCCAGCAGCGCCGGGACTAGCCTCCGAGCCAAAAACATTCAGTACTTC. Amino acid sequence: CASSAGTSLRAKNIQYF.

In this sample, this clonotype turned up a few times. This chain uses TRBV2 with TRBJ2-2, with a weak D call TRBD1 (5 bases). Trimming left V 7 bases short and J 5 bases short, with 17 bases between. The CDR3 contains 15 residues. The V gene's germline CDR1 is SNHLY and CDR2 FYNNEI. The CDR3 here is CASKIGAGKTGELFF. CDR3 DNA: TGTGCCAGCAAAATCGGCGCAGGGAAGACCGGGGAGCTGTTTTTT.

This clonotype was detected many times. The chain carries TRBV7-3 and TRBJ2-1; D may be TRBD1 (5 bases). The V and J ends lost 5 bases and 9 bases respectively, with 14 bases between them. The CDR3 runs to 13 residues. Looked up from germline, CDR1 is SGHTA and CDR2 is FQGTGA. The CDR3 region is CASSLLWGGEQFF. CDR3 coding DNA: TGTGCCAGCAGCCTCCTTTGGGGCGGTGAGCAGTTCTTC.

This rearrangement joins TRBV5-1 to TRBJ1-5; D ambiguous. The V end lost 0 bases, the J end lost 10 bases, and 11 bases lay between the germline ends. The CDR3 consists of 13 residues. CDR1 SGHRS and CDR2 YFSETQ come from the germline V gene. Written as DNA, the CDR3 is TGCGCCAGCAGCTTGGATGGGGTAGGTCCCCAGCATTTT. The encoded protein is CASSLDGVGPQHF. Together with reference TRBV5-1 and TRBJ1-5, the CDR3 gives the full variable domain: KAGVTQTPRYLIKTRGQQVTLSCSPISGHRSVSWYQQTPGQGLQFLFEYFSETQRNKGNFPGRFSGRQFSNSRSEMNVSTLELGDSALYLCASSLDGVGPQHFGDGTRLSIL.

This clonotype was counted many times. The V and J genes are TRBV20-1 and TRBJ1-6; TRBD1 is a possible D gene (5 bases). This CDR3 spans 14 amino acids. Trimming cost V 3 bases and J 6 bases, with 12 bases left between them. Germline lookup yields CDR1 DFQATT and CDR2 SNEGSKA (reference sequence). The CDR3 DNA follows: TGCAGTGCTAGTTTGGCAGGGCCTAATTCACCCCTCCACTTT. This gives the protein CSASLAGPNSPLHF.

This clonotype was recorded at least ten times. J is TRBJ1-2 and V is TRBV27; a weak D match, TRBD1 (5 bases). The CDR3 sequence is 13 residues long. V dropped 5 bases and J dropped 5 bases, with 12 bases sitting between them. Germline V CDR1 and CDR2: MNHEY, SMNVEV (reference sequence). CDR3 DNA: TGTGCCAGCAGTCCCGGGACGCATTATGGCTACACCTTC. The encoded protein is CASSPGTHYGYTF.

This clonotype was recorded at least ten times. This rearrangement joins TRBV25-1 to TRBJ1-5; unclear D gene. Germline assignment: CDR1 MGHDK and CDR2 SYGVNS. This CDR3 has 13 amino acids. The germline V and J ends were trimmed by 1 base and 4 bases, with 5 bases remaining between them. CDR3 bases: TGTGCCAGCAGTGAATTGGGGAATCAGCCCCAGCATTTT. Translated, it gives CASSELGNQPQHF. The full variable domain, rest sourced from reference TRBV25-1 and TRBJ1-5, is EADIYQTPRYLVIGTGKKITLECSQTMGHDKMYWYQQDPGMELHLIHYSYGVNSTEKGDLSSESTVSRIRTEHFPLTLESARPSHTSQYLCASSELGNQPQHFGDGTRLSIL.

This clonotype was detected only once. A much bigger clone sits one base away, suggesting this may be a read error. The chain links TRBV28 to TRBJ2-2; D might be TRBD1 (6 bases). CDR3 length: 17 residues. Between the trimmed V and J ends, which lost 5 bases and 0 bases, there was a span of 16 bases. Germline lookup yields CDR1 MDHEN and CDR2 SYDVKM. CDR3 DNA sequence: TGTGCCAGCAGTCTTGCCCCCGAGGGGGCGAACACCGGGGAGCTGTTTTTT. This codes for CASSLAPEGANTGELFF.

Many counts were recorded for this clonotype. V and J are TRBV10-3 and TRBJ1-5; D not certain. V dropped 8 bases and J dropped 0 bases, with 8 bases sitting between them. Germline V gene data show CDR1 as ENHRY and CDR2 as SYGVKD. The CDR3 is 13 amino acids. The CDR3 DNA follows: TGTGCCATCCAATCCGTTAGCAATCAGCCCCAGCATTTT. Amino acid sequence: CAIQSVSNQPQHF.

This clonotype has at least ten counts. V usage is TRBV12-3 or TRBV12-4 and J usage is TRBJ1-2, with TRBD1 matching over 7 bases. J was trimmed by 6 bases and V by 5 bases; bases with no gene match: 12. The CDR3 covers 15 residues. The CDR3 sequence: CASSLTTGWRDGYTF. DNA of the CDR3: TGTGCCAGCAGTCTAACGACAGGGTGGAGGGATGGCTACACCTTC.

Concerning this clonotype itself: One base away lies a much larger clone, so this may be a sequencing read error. The V gene is TRBV10-2, the J gene TRBJ2-3; 7 bases match TRBD1. Unmatched junction bases numbered 3, after V lost 4 bases and J lost 2 bases. CDR1 and CDR2 (germline): WSHSY, SAAADI. The CDR3 is 14 residues long. For the CDR3, the DNA is TGCGCCAGCAGTGGGACAGGCTCCACAGATACGCAGTATTTT. This gives the protein CASSGTGSTDTQYF.

This clonotype was picked up many times. The chain employs TRBV5-1 and TRBJ2-2, with 8 positions matching TRBD1. The length of the CDR3 is 16 residues. Germline trimming cut 2 bases from V and 4 bases from J; bases unmatched to any gene: 7. The germline gives CDR1 SGHRS, CDR2 YFSETQ. The CDR3 loop reads CASSFTGGDFTGELFF. The CDR3 DNA follows: TGCGCCAGCAGCTTTACAGGGGGTGATTTCACCGGGGAGCTGTTTTTT.

Many counts were recorded for this clonotype. The genes are TRBV29-1 and TRBJ1-2; 12 positions match TRBD1. Germline V gene lookup returns CDR1 SQVTM and CDR2 ANQGSEA. V was clipped by 0 bases and J by 7 bases; unmatched bases: 6. The CDR3 runs 15 residues. This CDR3 reads CSVEDTGQGALGYTF. CDR3 nucleotide sequence: TGCAGCGTTGAAGATACGGGACAGGGGGCGCTTGGCTACACCTTC.

This clonotype was seen many times. The chain is built from TRBV19 and TRBJ2-1; 8 bases align to TRBD1. With V trimmed by 6 bases and J by 3 bases, 10 bases remained unmatched. The length of the CDR3 is 16 residues. Germline assignment: CDR1 LNHDA and CDR2 SQIVND (reference sequence). The CDR3 coding sequence is TGTGCCAGTAGCCTTGGGTGGGGACAGGACTACAATGAGCAGTTCTTC. Protein: CASSLGWGQDYNEQFF.

The rearrangement uses TRBV21-1 and TRBJ1-4; the table's D call TRBD1 went unverified against the DNA. TRBV21-1 is an annotated pseudogene. The CDR3 runs 19 residues. The CDR3 nucleotides are TGTGCCAGCCCTTTCCTACTTCCCGAAGAAGCTGCAACTAATGAAAAACTGTTTTTT. Translating it yields CASPFLLPEEAATNEKLFF.

This clonotype was observed at least ten times. This chain connects TRBV2 to TRBJ2-5, with 8 positions matching TRBD2. CDR3 length: 13 residues. Unmatched junction bases numbered 4, after V lost 5 bases and J lost 5 bases. CDR1 and CDR2 from the germline V gene are SNHLY and FYNNEI. Here the CDR3 reads CASSPGLEETQYF. CDR3 nucleotides: TGTGCCAGCAGTCCGGGACTAGAGGAGACCCAGTACTTC. The full variable domain, completed using reference TRBV2 and TRBJ2-5, is EPEVTQTPSHQVTQMGQEVILRCVPISNHLYFYWYRQILGQKVEFLVSFYNNEISEKSEIFDDQFSVERPDGSNFTLKIRSTKLEDSAMYFCASSPGLEETQYFGPGTRLLVL.

This sequence joins TRBV20-1 and TRBJ2-3, with 9 nucleotides matching TRBD2. CDR3 length: 19 amino acids. J lost 3 bases, V lost 0 bases, and 16 bases had no gene match. Germline assignment: CDR1 DFQATT and CDR2 SNEGSKA (reference sequence). The DNA of the CDR3 is TGCAGTGCTAGAGATTCTATTGTTCGCGGGGGGGCTCTGACAGATACGCAGTATTTT. It yields the protein CSARDSIVRGGALTDTQYF.

This clonotype was picked up a small number of times. The rearrangement links TRBV7-9 to TRBJ1-2; 7 positions match TRBD1. Germline V gives CDR1 SEHNR, CDR2 FQNEAQ (reference sequence). Trimming took 8 bases from V and 2 from J; bases not matched to a gene: 5. CDR3 length: 13 residues. CDR3 amino acids: CASGQASNYGYTF. DNA of the CDR3: TGTGCCAGCGGACAGGCGTCAAACTATGGCTACACCTTC. Using reference TRBV7-9 and TRBJ1-2 for the parts outside the CDR3, the full variable domain is DTGVSQNPRHKITKRGQNVTFRCDPISEHNRLYWYRQTLGQGPEFLTYFQNEAQLEKSRLLSDRFSAERPKGSFSTLEIQRTEQGDSAMYLCASGQASNYGYTFGSGTRLTVV.

The J gene is TRBJ2-3, the V gene TRBV5-6, with 8 bases identical to TRBD2. This CDR3 comprises 17 residues. Per germline, CDR1 SGHDT and CDR2 YYEEEE. With V trimmed by 2 bases and J by 2 bases, 10 bases remained unmatched. CDR3 amino acids: CASSFGGTSFITDTQYF. Here the CDR3 DNA reads TGTGCCAGCAGCTTCGGAGGGACTAGTTTCATCACAGATACGCAGTATTTT.

This clonotype was observed many times. This sequence joins TRBV5-1 and TRBJ1-2; 7 bases agree with TRBD1. Germline V gene sequence: CDR1 SGHRS, CDR2 YFSETQ. The CDR3 runs to 12 residues. The trim removed 4 bases at V and 8 bases at J, leaving 5 bases unmatched. The CDR3 loop reads CASSPDRKGYTF. The DNA for the CDR3 is TGCGCCAGCAGCCCGGACAGGAAAGGCTACACCTTC.

This clonotype was counted many times. The CDR3 DNA is TGTGCCAGCAGCTCCCCGCCCTCCTACGAGCAGTACTTC. This encodes CASSSPPSYEQYF. The chain has TRBV7-6 and TRBJ2-7; D uncertain. Germline CDR1 and CDR2: SGHVS and FNYEAQ. Trimming pared 4 bases from V and 0 bases from J, leaving 7 bases between. The CDR3 is 13 residues long. The full variable domain, in which reference TRBV7-6 and TRBJ2-7 provide the parts outside the CDR3, is GAGVSQSPRYKVTKRGQDVALRCDPISGHVSLYWYRQALGQGPEFLTYFNYEAQQDKSGLPNDRFSAERPEGSISTLTIQRTEQRDSAMYRCASSSPPSYEQYFGPGTRLTVT.

This clonotype was observed many times. The V and J genes are TRBV29-1 and TRBJ2-5; 10 bases align to TRBD1. The V gene's germline CDR1 is SQVTM and CDR2 ANQGSEA. Trimming at V came to 4 bases and at J to 3 bases, leaving 5 bases not matched to a gene. The CDR3 totals 14 residues. This chain's CDR3 is CSVGQGASEETQYF. The DNA for the CDR3 is TGCAGCGTTGGACAGGGGGCGTCCGAAGAGACCCAGTACTTC.

This clonotype showed up just a few times. The V and J genes are TRBV7-9 and TRBJ2-1, with D possibly TRBD2 on 6 matching bases. The CDR3 loop spans 15 amino acids. V was cut by 1 base and J by 7 bases, with 14 bases left in between. CDR1 is SEHNR, CDR2 FQNEAQ, per germline (reference sequence). This chain's CDR3 is CASSLVLTSWNEQFF. Written as DNA, the CDR3 is TGTGCCAGCAGCTTAGTTTTAACTAGCTGGAATGAGCAGTTCTTC.

This clonotype was seen ten or more times. This chain connects TRBV4-1 to TRBJ1-5; D is unclear. The ends were cut back, 5 bases at V and 4 bases at J, with 18 bases in the middle. This CDR3 contains 16 residues. Looked up from germline, CDR1 is MGHRA and CDR2 is YSYEKL. Here the CDR3 DNA reads TGCGCCAGCAGCTCGGGGTACCCCCCGGTTAATCAGCCCCAGCATTTT. Its protein is CASSSGYPPVNQPQHF.

This clonotype was picked up many times. The J gene is TRBJ2-1, the V gene TRBV5-1; 15 positions match TRBD2. Germline V lookup: CDR1 SGHRS, CDR2 YFSETQ. V shed 2 bases, J shed 4 bases, and the junction held 1 base outside the gene matches. CDR3 length: 16 amino acids. CDR3 in amino acids: CASSFGTSGRYNEQFF. In DNA, the CDR3 is TGCGCCAGCAGCTTCGGGACTAGCGGGAGGTACAATGAGCAGTTCTTC.